One sample yielded the 5 T cell receptor beta chains listed below, sequenced in a study of blood T cells in healthy people across ages. The authors ran a second PCR of 7 to 11 cycles using a sample-barcoded 5' primer and a J-beta primer mix. In TCRdb, the 5' RACE reads were re-called with MiXCR into one record per CDR3 protein. The profile shows about 640,000 distinct CDR3 sequences, roughly three fifths of them singletons. The specimen was blood. These receptors came from a man aged 60 to 75 in good health.

In this sample, this clonotype turned up a few times. The chain joins TRBV12-3 or TRBV12-4 to TRBJ2-7, with D possibly matching TRBD1 (6 bases). CDR3 size: 12 residues. V gave up 5 bases and J gave up 10 bases, with 15 bases separating them. The CDR3 loop reads CASSIGTSSQYF. CDR3 bases: TGTGCCAGCAGTATAGGGACATCTAGCCAGTACTTC.

This clonotype was found a few times. The rearrangement links TRBV10-3 to TRBJ2-1, with 15 bases aligning to TRBD2. V shed 4 bases, J shed 10 bases, and the junction held 5 bases outside the gene matches. Germline V gives CDR1 ENHRY, CDR2 SYGVKD. The CDR3 covers 15 residues. CDR3 in amino acids: CAISGTSGGAREQFF. DNA of the CDR3: TGTGCCATCAGTGGGACTAGCGGGGGGGCGCGGGAGCAGTTCTTC.

In the case of this clonotype: At one end the junction does not follow the germline gene, possibly because of a read error. CDR3 nucleotides: TGTGCTGGTGGTTTAAGTGGGGGAAGTGAGCAGTTCTTC. It specifies CAGGLSGGSEQFF. The chain carries TRBV12-5 and TRBJ2-1, with D perhaps TRBD1 or TRBD2 (5 bases each). The CDR3 length is 13 residues. Looked up from germline, CDR1 is LGHNT and CDR2 is FRNRAP.

The genes are TRBV2 and TRBJ2-5; D might be TRBD1 (5 bases). The CDR3 loop spans 13 amino acids. The V end was cut by 7 bases, the J end by 3 bases, with 12 bases between. In germline, CDR1 is SNHLY, CDR2 FYNNEI. This chain's CDR3 is CASTRALEETQYF. The CDR3 DNA is TGTGCCAGCACCAGGGCCCTGGAAGAGACCCAGTACTTC.

This clonotype was recorded once. An end of the junction differs from the germline gene, which may be a read error. This chain joins TRBV2 and TRBJ2-5; D is undetermined. The CDR3 contains 15 residues. CDR1 SNHLY and CDR2 FYNNEI come from the germline V gene. The CDR3 here is CAGSEGQSKGETQYF. The CDR3 DNA reads as TGTGCCGGCAGTGAAGGGCAGTCAAAAGGAGAGACCCAGTACTTC.